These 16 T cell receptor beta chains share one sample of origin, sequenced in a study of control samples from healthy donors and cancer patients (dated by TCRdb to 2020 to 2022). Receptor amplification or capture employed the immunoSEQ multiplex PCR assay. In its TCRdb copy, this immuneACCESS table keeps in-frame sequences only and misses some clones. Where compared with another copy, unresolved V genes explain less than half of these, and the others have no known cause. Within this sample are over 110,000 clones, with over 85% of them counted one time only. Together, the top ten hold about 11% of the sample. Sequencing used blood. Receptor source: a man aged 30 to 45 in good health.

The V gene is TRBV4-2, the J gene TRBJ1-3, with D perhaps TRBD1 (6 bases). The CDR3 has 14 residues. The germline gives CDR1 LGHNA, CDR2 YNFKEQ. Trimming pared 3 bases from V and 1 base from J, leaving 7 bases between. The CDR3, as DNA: TGTGCCAGCAGCCACAGGGGTTCTGGAAACACCATATATTTT. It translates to CASSHRGSGNTIYF.

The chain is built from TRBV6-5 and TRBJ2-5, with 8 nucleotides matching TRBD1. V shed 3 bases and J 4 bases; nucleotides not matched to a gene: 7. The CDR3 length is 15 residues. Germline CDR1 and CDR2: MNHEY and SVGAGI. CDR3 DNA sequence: TGTGCCAGCAGTTATTTAGGACAGGGCCTAGAGACCCAGTACTTC. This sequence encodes CASSYLGQGLETQYF.

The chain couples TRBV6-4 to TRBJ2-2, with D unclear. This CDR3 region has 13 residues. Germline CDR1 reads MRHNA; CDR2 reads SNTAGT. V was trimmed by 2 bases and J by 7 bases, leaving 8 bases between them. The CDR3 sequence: CASSDALYGELFF. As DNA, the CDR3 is TGTGCCAGCAGTGACGCCCTCTACGGGGAGCTGTTTTTT.

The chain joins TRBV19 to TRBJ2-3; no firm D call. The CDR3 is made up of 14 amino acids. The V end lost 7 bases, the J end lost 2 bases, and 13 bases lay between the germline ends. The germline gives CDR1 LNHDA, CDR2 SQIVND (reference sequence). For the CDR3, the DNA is TGTGCCAGTACCATCAGTTCTTTCACAGATACGCAGTATTTT. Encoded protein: CASTISSFTDTQYF.

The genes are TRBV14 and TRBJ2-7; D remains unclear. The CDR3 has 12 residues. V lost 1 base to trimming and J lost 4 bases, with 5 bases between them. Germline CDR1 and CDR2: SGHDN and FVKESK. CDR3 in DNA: TGTGCCAGCAGCCAAGTGAGGTACGAGCAGTACTTC. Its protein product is CASSQVRYEQYF.

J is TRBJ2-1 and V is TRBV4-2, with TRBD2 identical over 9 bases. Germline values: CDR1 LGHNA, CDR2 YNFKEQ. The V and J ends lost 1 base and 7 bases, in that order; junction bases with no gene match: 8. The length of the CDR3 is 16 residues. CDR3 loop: CASSQAAAGGPNEQFF. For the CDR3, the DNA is TGTGCCAGCAGCCAAGCGGCAGCGGGAGGCCCAAATGAGCAGTTCTTC.

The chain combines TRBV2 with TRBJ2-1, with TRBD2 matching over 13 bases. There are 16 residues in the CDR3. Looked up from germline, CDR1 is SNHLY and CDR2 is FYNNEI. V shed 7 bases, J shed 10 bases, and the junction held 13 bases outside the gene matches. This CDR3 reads CASILGGLAGRHEQFF. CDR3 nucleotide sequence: TGTGCCAGCATCCTGGGGGGACTAGCGGGAAGGCACGAGCAGTTCTTC.

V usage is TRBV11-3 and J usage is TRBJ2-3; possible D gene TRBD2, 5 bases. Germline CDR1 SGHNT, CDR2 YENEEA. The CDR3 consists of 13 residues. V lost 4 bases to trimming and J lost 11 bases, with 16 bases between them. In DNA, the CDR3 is TGTGCCAGCAGCTCCCTAAGGGCGGGCTGGCAGTATTTT. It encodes CASSSLRAGWQYF. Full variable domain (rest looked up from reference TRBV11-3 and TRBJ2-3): EAGVVQSPRYKIIEKKQPVAFWCNPISGHNTLYWYLQNLGQGPELLIRYENEEAVDDSQLPKDRFSAERLKGVDSTLKIQPAELGDSAVYLCASSSLRAGWQYFGPGTRLTVL.

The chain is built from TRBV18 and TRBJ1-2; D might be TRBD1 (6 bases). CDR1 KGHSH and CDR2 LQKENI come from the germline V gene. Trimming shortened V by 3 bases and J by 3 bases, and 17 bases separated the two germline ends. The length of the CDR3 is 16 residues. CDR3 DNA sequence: TGTGCCAGCTCACCCCTTAGTCAGGGGCACTACTATGGCTACACCTTC. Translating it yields CASSPLSQGHYYGYTF. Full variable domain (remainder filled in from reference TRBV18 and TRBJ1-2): NAGVMQNPRHLVRRRGQEARLRCSPMKGHSHVYWYRQLPEEGLKFMVYLQKENIIDESGMPKERFSAEFPKEGPSILRIQQVVRGDSAAYFCASSPLSQGHYYGYTFGSGTRLTVV.

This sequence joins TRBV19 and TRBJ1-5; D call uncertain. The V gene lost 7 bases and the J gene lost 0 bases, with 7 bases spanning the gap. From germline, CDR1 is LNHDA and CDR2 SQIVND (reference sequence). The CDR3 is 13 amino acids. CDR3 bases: TGTGCCAGTAATAAATATAGCAATCAGCCCCAGCATTTT. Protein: CASNKYSNQPQHF.

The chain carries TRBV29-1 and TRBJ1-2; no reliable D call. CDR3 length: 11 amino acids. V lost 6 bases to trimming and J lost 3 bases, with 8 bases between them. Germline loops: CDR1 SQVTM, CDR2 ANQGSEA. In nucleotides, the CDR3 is TGCAGCGTCACAAGGGACTATGGCTACACCTTC. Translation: CSVTRDYGYTF. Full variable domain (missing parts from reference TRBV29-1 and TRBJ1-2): SAVISQKPSRDICQRGTSLTIQCQVDSQVTMMFWYRQQPGQSLTLIATANQGSEATYESGFVIDKFPISRPNLTFSTLTVSNMSPEDSSIYLCSVTRDYGYTFGSGTRLTVV.

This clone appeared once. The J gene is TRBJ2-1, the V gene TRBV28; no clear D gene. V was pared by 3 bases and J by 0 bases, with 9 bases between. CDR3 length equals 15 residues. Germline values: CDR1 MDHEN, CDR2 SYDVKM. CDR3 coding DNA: TGTGCCAGCAGTTTGGTCCCAAGCTCCTACAATGAGCAGTTCTTC. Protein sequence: CASSLVPSSYNEQFF.

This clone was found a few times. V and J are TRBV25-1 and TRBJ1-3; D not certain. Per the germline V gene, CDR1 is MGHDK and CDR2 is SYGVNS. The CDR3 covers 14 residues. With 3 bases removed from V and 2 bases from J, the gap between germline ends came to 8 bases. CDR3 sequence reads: CASSEYGTGNTIYF. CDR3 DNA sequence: TGTGCCAGCAGTGAGTATGGGACTGGAAACACCATATATTTT. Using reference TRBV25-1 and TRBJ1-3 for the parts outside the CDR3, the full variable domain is EADIYQTPRYLVIGTGKKITLECSQTMGHDKMYWYQQDPGMELHLIHYSYGVNSTEKGDLSSESTVSRIRTEHFPLTLESARPSHTSQYLCASSEYGTGNTIYFGEGSWLTVV.

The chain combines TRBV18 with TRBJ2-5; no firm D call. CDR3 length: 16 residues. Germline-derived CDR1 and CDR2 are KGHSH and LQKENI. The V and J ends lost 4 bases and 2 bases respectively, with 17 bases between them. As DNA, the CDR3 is TGTGCCAGCTCACTACTCGGACGGCGATCACAAGAGACCCAGTACTTC. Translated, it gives CASSLLGRRSQETQYF.

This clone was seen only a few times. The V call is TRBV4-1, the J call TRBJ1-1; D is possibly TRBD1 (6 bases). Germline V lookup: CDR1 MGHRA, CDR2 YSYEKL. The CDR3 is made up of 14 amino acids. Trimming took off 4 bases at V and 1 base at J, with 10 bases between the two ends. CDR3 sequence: CASSLEGQNTEAFF. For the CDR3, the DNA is TGCGCCAGCAGCCTAGAGGGACAGAACACTGAAGCTTTCTTT.

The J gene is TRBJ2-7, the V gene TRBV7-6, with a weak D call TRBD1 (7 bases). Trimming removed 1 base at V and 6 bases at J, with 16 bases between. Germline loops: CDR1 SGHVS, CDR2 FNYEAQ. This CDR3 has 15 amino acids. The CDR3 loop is CASSLGAGGFSEQYF. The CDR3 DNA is TGTGCCAGCAGCTTAGGTGCAGGGGGGTTTTCCGAGCAGTACTTC.